This T cell receptor beta chain was identified during a study of blood T cell repertoires in COVID-19. About the study: PBMCs, B-cell-depleted T cells, or T cells provided the cDNA or gDNA that made up the material.

This clone showed up just once. Authors' data handling: The authors estimated nucleated cell counts from reference gene primer amplification. Sequenced by immunoSEQ multiplex PCR; TCRdb stores in-frame clones only, minus some. V, J and clone size are those of that table, while D and trimming were read from the DNA. The table has about 170,000 clones, around 83% seen once. With 2 bases removed from V and 1 base from J, the gap between germline ends came to 5 bases. The CDR3 runs to 13 residues. Germline assignment: CDR1 MNHEY and CDR2 SVGAGI. The chain joins TRBV6-5 to TRBJ1-1; no firm D call. This TCR came from a woman in her seventies who had recovered from COVID-19. The sample comprised peripheral blood. CDR3 sequence (DNA): TGTGCCAGCAGTTACACCGGGAACACTGAAGCTTTCTTT. This gives the protein CASSYTGNTEAFF.